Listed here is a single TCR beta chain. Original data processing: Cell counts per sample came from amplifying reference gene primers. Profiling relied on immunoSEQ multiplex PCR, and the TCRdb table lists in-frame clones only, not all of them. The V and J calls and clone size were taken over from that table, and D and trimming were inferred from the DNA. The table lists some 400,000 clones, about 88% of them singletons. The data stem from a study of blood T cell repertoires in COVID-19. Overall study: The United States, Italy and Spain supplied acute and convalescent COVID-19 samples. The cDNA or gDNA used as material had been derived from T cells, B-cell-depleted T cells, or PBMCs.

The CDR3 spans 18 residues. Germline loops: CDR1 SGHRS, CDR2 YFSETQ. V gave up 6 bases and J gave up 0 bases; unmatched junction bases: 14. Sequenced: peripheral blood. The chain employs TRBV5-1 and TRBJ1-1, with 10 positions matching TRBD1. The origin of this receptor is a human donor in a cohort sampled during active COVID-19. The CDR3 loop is CASTRYGQGEIMNTEAFF. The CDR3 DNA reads TGCGCCAGCACCCGATACGGACAGGGGGAAATAATGAACACTGAAGCTTTCTTT.